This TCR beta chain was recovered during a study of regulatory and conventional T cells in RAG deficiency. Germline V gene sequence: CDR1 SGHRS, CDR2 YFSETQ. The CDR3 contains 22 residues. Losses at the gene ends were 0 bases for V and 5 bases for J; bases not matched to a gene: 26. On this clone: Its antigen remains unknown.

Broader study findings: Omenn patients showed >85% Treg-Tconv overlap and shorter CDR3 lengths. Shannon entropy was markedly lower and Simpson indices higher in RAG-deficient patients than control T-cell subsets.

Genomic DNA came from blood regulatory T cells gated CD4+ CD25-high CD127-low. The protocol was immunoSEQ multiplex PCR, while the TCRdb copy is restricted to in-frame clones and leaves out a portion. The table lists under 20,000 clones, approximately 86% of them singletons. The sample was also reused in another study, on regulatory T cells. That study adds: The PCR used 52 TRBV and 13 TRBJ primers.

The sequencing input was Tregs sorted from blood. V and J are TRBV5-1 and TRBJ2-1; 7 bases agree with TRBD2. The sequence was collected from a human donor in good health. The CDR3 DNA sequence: TGCGCCAGCAGCTTGGCTGGGTCGGCGGGAGTGAAAGCTAGGCTAAAGAACAATGAGCAGTTCTTC. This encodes CASSLAGSAGVKARLKNNEQFF.